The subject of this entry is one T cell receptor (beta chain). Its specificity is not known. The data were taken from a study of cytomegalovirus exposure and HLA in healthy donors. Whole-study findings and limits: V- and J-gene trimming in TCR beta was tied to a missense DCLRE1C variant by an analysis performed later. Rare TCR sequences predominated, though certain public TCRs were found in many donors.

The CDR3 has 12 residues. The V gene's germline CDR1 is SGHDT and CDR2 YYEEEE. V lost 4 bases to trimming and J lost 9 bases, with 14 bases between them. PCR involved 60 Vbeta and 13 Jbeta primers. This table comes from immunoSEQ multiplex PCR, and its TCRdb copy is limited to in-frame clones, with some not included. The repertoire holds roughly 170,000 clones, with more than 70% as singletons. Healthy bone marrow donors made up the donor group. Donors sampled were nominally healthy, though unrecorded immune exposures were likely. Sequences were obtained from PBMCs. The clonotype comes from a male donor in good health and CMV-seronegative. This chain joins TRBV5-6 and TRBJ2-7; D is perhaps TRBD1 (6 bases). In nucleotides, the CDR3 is TGTGCCAGCAGCGGGACACCCCCCCGGCAGTACTTC. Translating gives CASSGTPPRQYF.